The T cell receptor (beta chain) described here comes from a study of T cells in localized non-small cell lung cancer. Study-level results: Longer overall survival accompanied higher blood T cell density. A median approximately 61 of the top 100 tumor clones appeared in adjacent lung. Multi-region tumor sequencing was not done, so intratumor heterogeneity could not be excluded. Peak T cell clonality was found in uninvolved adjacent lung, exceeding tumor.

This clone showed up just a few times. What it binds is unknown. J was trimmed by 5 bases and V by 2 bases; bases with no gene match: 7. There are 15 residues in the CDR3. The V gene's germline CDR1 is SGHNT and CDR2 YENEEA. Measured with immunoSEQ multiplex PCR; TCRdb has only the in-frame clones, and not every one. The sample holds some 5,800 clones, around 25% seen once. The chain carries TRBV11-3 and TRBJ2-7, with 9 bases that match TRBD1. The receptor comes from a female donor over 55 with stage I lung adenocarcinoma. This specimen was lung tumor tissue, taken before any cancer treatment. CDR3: CASSLWSGQGDEQYF. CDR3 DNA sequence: TGTGCCAGCAGCTTATGGTCGGGACAGGGTGACGAGCAGTACTTC.